The T cell receptor beta chain under discussion was sequenced for a study of T cell repertoires in aging, cancer and after chemotherapy. Looking at the study overall: Six age groups, ranging from 30 or younger to 70 or older, included the donors.

The ends lost 5 bases at V and 5 bases at J; junction bases unmatched: 8. The CDR3 consists of 13 residues. CDR1 and CDR2 from the germline V gene are DFQATT and SNEGSKA (reference sequence). A mixed TRB-A/B primer pool amplified rearranged TRB by multiplex touch-down PCR. TCRdb fed the multiplex PCR reads into MiXCR, producing one record per CDR3 protein. The sample contains approximately 6,400 distinct CDR3 sequences, approximately 22% of which appear only once. This clonotype appeared once. Its matching antigen is unknown. General observations from the study: Healthy donors lost TCR diversity with age mainly through richness, cancer patients through richness and evenness.

Amplification of TCR beta used genomic DNA extracted from peripheral blood. This sequence was found in a human donor in good health. The sample comprised blood. The gene calls are TRBV20-1 and TRBJ2-7; TRBD1 aligns across 8 bases. CDR3 residues: CSALRTGFNEQYV. CDR3 bases: TGCAGTGCTCTCCGGACAGGGTTTAACGAGCAGTACGTC.